These 2 T cell receptor beta chains share one sample of origin, sequenced in a study of cytotoxic CD8 clonotypes in ibrutinib-treated CLL. Libraries were prepared by immunoSEQ multiplex PCR; TCRdb keeps only in-frame clonotypes and omits some of them. The data contain some 26,000 clones, about 82% of them singletons. This sample comprised PBMCs, obtained after 24 months of ibrutinib treatment. All receptors derive from a human donor with chronic lymphocytic leukemia.

This chain uses TRBV7-6 with TRBJ2-2, with 8 bases matching TRBD1. Germline-derived CDR1 and CDR2 are SGHVS and FNYEAQ. CDR3 length: 16 residues. With 2 bases clipped from V and 7 bases from J, the junction kept 9 bases outside the gene matches. The chain's CDR3 is CASSLKRQGAIGELFF. The CDR3 DNA follows: TGTGCCAGCAGCTTAAAGAGGCAGGGGGCAATCGGGGAGCTGTTTTTT.

The rearrangement joins TRBV11-3 to TRBJ2-7; perhaps TRBD2 as D (6 bases). The germline V gene encodes CDR1 SGHNT and CDR2 YENEEA. V lost 5 bases and J 3 bases, leaving 20 bases between the germline ends. The CDR3 has 16 amino acids. This chain's CDR3 is CASSPGATGTDYEQYF. In nucleotides, the CDR3 is TGTGCCAGCAGCCCGGGAGCGACTGGCACCGACTACGAGCAGTACTTC. Supplemented by reference TRBV11-3 and TRBJ2-7, the full variable domain reads EAGVVQSPRYKIIEKKQPVAFWCNPISGHNTLYWYLQNLGQGPELLIRYENEEAVDDSQLPKDRFSAERLKGVDSTLKIQPAELGDSAVYLCASSPGATGTDYEQYFGPGTRLTVT.